This T cell receptor beta chain stems from a study of OX40 agonist ivuxolimab in advanced cancers. Study-wide context: Three patients showed partial responses: one hepatocellular carcinoma and two cutaneous melanoma cases.

General study findings and limits: People who partly responded at 0.1-3.0 mg/kg had some of the least clonal expansion seen.

Germline CDR1 MNHNY, CDR2 SVGAGI (reference sequence). Unmatched junction bases numbered 5, after V lost 2 bases and J lost 3 bases. This CDR3 region has 15 residues. With respect to this clone: No antigen is known for it.

TCRdb's copy holds only in-frame clones and misses some; the assay was immunoSEQ multiplex PCR. Seen here are approximately 130,000 clones, around 93% observed once, and the top ten hold about 0.93%. The sequence was collected from an adult with an advanced solid tumor such as melanoma, head and neck, liver or kidney cancer. The specimen was CD4+ or CD8+ T cells sorted from blood, collected in a trial of the OX40 agonist ivuxolimab. The chain carries TRBV6-6 and TRBJ2-7; 9 nucleotides match TRBD1. CDR3 DNA: TGTGCCAGCAGTTACGAGACAGGGGGTTTCTACGAGCAGTACTTC. It yields the protein CASSYETGGFYEQYF.